This T cell receptor beta chain was found in a study of cytomegalovirus exposure and HLA in healthy donors. This PCR relied on a set of 60 Vbeta primers and 13 Jbeta primers. The table came from immunoSEQ multiplex PCR; TCRdb's copy has only in-frame clones and leaves some out. The table has 150,000 or so clones, 80% seen once; the top ten hold about 13%. Germline loops: CDR1 SGHNT, CDR2 YYREEE (reference sequence). J lost 0 bases, V lost 4 bases, and 8 bases had no gene match. This CDR3 comprises 17 residues. What was sequenced was PBMCs. The sequence derives from a man younger than 40 in good health and CMV-seropositive. The chain recombines TRBV5-4 with TRBJ2-2, with 8 bases that match TRBD2. The DNA for the CDR3 is TGTGCCAGCAGCCCGTCCCTAGCGGGTACGAACACCGGGGAGCTGTTTTTT. Translation: CASSPSLAGTNTGELFF.